This TCR beta chain was recorded in a study of cytomegalovirus exposure and HLA in healthy donors. General study findings and limits: The classifier was said to identify cytomegalovirus status with high specificity and sensitivity. Prediction of most subjects' HLA-A and HLA-B alleles by TCR beta sequences was reportedly accurate. In a later analysis, TCR beta V- and J-gene trimming was associated with a missense DCLRE1C variant.

Per the germline V gene, CDR1 is SGHRS and CDR2 is YFSETQ. The trim removed 3 bases at V and 4 bases at J, leaving 4 bases unmatched. This CDR3 region has 15 residues. A note on this clone: Its antigen is as yet unknown.

Vbeta (60) and Jbeta (13) primers were used in the PCR. Only in-frame clones appear in the TCRdb table, and some are missing; sequencing was by immunoSEQ multiplex PCR. Counted here are 100,000 to 150,000 clones, about 68% occurring once; the ten biggest clones make up approximately 3.8%. The sequence was collected from a middle-aged man in good health and CMV-seropositive. The chain is built from TRBV5-1 and TRBJ2-3, with TRBD2 matching over 11 bases. The sequenced material came from PBMCs. The CDR3, as DNA: TGCGCCAGCAGCTCGACTAGCGGGAAGGCAGATACGCAGTATTTT. It codes for CASSSTSGKADTQYF.